This T cell receptor beta chain was profiled in a study of graft-versus-host responses after intestinal transplantation. Germline CDR1 reads LGHNA; CDR2 reads YNFKEQ. V was shortened by 2 bases and J by 3 bases, with 15 bases between the two germline ends. The CDR3 extends over 16 amino acids. Profiling relied on immunoSEQ multiplex PCR, and the TCRdb table lists in-frame clones only, not all of them. The repertoire has around 45,000 clones, around 90% of them found once; the top ten carry less than 2.5%. As concerns this clone: The antigen remains undetermined.

The material sequenced was unstimulated CD4+ T cells sorted from spleen or lymph node cells, taken before transplant. The source is a human donor who was the organ donor for an intestinal transplant. The chain carries TRBV4-2 and TRBJ2-3, with TRBD2 as a possible D gene (6 bases). CDR3 protein: CASSQNVASETDTQYF. The DNA of the CDR3 is TGTGCCAGCAGCCAAAACGTGGCTAGCGAGACAGATACGCAGTATTTT.